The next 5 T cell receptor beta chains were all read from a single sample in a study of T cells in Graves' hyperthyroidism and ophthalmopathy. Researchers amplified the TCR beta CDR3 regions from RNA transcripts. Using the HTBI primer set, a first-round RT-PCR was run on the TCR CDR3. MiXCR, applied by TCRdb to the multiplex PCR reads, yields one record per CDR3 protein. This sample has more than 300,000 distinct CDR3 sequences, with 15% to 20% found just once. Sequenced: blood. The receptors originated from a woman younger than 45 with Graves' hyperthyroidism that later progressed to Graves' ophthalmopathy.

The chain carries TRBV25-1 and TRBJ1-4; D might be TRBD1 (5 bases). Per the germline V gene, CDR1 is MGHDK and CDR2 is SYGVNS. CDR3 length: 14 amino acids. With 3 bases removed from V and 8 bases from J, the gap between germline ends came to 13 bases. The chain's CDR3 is CASSDRDYNEKLFF. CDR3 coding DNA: TGTGCCAGCAGTGACAGGGACTATAACGAAAAACTGTTTTTT.

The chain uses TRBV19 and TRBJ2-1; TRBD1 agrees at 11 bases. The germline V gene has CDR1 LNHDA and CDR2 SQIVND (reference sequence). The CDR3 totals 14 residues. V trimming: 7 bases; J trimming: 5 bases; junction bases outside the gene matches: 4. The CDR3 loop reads CASTRGQGDNEQFF. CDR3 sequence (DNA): TGTGCCAGTACTCGGGGACAGGGGGACAATGAGCAGTTCTTC.

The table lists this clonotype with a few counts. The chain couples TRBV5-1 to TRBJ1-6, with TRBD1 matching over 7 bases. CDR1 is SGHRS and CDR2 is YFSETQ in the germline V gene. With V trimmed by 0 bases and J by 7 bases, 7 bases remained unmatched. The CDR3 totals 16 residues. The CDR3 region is CASSLVPGQRNSPLHF. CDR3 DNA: TGCGCCAGCAGCTTGGTGCCGGGACAGAGAAATTCACCCCTCCACTTT.

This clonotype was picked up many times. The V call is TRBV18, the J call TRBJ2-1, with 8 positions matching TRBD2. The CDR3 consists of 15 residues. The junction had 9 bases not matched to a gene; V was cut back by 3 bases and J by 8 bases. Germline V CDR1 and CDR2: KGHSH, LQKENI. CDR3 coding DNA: TGTGCCAGCTCACCGTTTAGCGGGATGAGGGATGAGCAGTTCTTC. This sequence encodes CASSPFSGMRDEQFF.

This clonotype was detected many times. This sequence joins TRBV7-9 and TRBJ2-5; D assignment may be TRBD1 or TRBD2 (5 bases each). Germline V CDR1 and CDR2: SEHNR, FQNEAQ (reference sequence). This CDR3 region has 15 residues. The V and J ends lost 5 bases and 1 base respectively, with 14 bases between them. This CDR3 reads CASSKPGTLQETQYF. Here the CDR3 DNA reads TGTGCCAGCAGCAAGCCCGGGACGCTCCAAGAGACCCAGTACTTC. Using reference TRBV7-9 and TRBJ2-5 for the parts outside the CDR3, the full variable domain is DTGVSQNPRHKITKRGQNVTFRCDPISEHNRLYWYRQTLGQGPEFLTYFQNEAQLEKSRLLSDRFSAERPKGSFSTLEIQRTEQGDSAMYLCASSKPGTLQETQYFGPGTRLLVL.